Listed below are T cell receptor beta chains from one sample, sequenced in a study of T cells in Graves' hyperthyroidism and ophthalmopathy. TCRdb re-derived calls from the multiplex PCR reads in MiXCR, one entry per CDR3 protein. The top ten hold less than 9.5% of the sample, which has about 640,000 distinct CDR3 sequences, over 40% seen once. The specimen was peripheral blood or thyroid tissue (not recorded which). Source of these receptors: an adult man with Graves' disease, either hyperthyroidism or ophthalmopathy (not recorded which). Each CDR3 is given with its conserved first and last residue. A D gene is named only where the DNA matches it firmly. Clone sizes are given selectively: once, few, many, or a class where the clone is expanded.

V gene	clone size	D gene	J gene	CDR3 protein	CDR3 DNA
TRBV2	NA	TRBD1	TRBJ1-5	CASSLGGQQHF	TGTGCCAGCAGCCTCGGGGGACAGCAGCATTTT
TRBV20-1	few	NA	TRBJ1-5	CSARDYPSQHF	TGCAGTGCTAGAGATTATCCATCCCAGCATTTT
TRBV12-3/TRBV12-4	few	TRBD1	TRBJ2-5	CASSRTGGDETQYF	TGTGCCAGCAGTAGGACAGGGGGCGACGAGACCCAGTACTTC
TRBV29-1	NA	NA	TRBJ2-6	CSVPGPGANVLTF	TGCAGCGTGCCCGGGCCTGGGGCCAACGTCCTGACTTTC
TRBV29-1	many	NA	TRBJ1-1	CSVPGTLNTEAFF	TGCAGCGTCCCCGGGACTTTGAACACTGAAGCTTTCTTT
TRBV25-1	NA	NA	TRBJ1-6	CASSAKGERNSPLHF	TGTGCCAGCAGTGCAAAAGGGGAACGGAATTCACCCCTCCACTTT
TRBV20-1	many	NA	TRBJ2-5	CSARVGSETQYF	TGCAGTGCTAGAGTGGGGAGCGAGACCCAGTACTTC
TRBV29-1	NA	NA	TRBJ2-7	CSVEVGGLSYEQYF	TGCAGCGTTGAAGTAGGAGGGCTCTCCTACGAGCAGTACTTC
TRBV2	NA	TRBD1	TRBJ2-7	CASGGQGTEQYF	TGTGCCAGCGGTGGACAGGGAACAGAGCAGTACTTC
TRBV6-4	NA	NA	TRBJ1-2	CASSTTGPNGYTF	TGTGCCAGCAGTACAACAGGTCCGAATGGCTACACCTTC
TRBV5-5	few	NA	TRBJ1-4	CASSPNRVGATNEKLFF	TGTGCCAGCAGCCCGAACAGGGTAGGGGCAACTAATGAAAAACTGTTTTTT
TRBV15	many	NA	TRBJ1-2	CATSSEGTGSYGYTF	TGTGCCACCAGCAGTGAGGGAACAGGATCCTATGGCTACACCTTC
TRBV5-1	few	NA	TRBJ1-1	CASSLPTEMPNTEAFF	TGTGCCAGCAGCTTACCCACCGAGATGCCCAACACTGAAGCTTTCTTT
TRBV10-3	NA	TRBD1	TRBJ1-1	CAISEPRTGGVGAFF	TGTGCCATCAGTGAGCCCAGGACAGGGGGCGTTGGAGCTTTCTTT
TRBV7-2	many	NA	TRBJ1-5	CASSLDQGSLQPQHF	TGTGCCAGCAGCTTAGATCAGGGATCGCTTCAGCCCCAGCATTTT
TRBV19	few	NA	TRBJ2-7	CASSATGPLYEQYF	TGTGCCAGTAGTGCCACAGGGCCACTTTACGAGCAGTACTTC
TRBV2	few	NA	TRBJ2-5	CASSWGRKQETQYF	TGTGCCAGCAGTTGGGGGCGGAAGCAAGAGACCCAGTACTTC
TRBV25-1	NA	NA	TRBJ1-1	CAETGLASEAFF	TGTGCTGAAACAGGGTTGGCCTCTGAAGCTTTCTTT
TRBV4-3	once	NA	TRBJ1-3	CTSSQDAIQGVEEVGNTIYF	TGCACCAGCAGCCAAGATGCAATACAGGGTGTAGAGGAAGTTGGAAACACCATATATTTT
TRBV20-1	few	NA	TRBJ1-5	CSARTRGGNNQPQHF	TGCAGTGCTAGGACGCGGGGGGGGAACAATCAGCCCCAGCATTTT
TRBV5-4	NA	TRBD2	TRBJ2-7	CASSLGASGPYEQYF	TGTGCCAGCAGCTTGGGGGCTAGCGGCCCGTACGAGCAGTACTTC
TRBV6-5	many	NA	TRBJ2-5	CASRSTDSQETQYF	TGTGCCAGCAGGTCGACGGACAGTCAAGAGACCCAGTACTTC
TRBV10-3	many	TRBD1	TRBJ2-7	CAIRPQGDYEQYF	TGTGCCATCAGGCCTCAGGGGGACTACGAGCAGTACTTC
TRBV5-1	NA	NA	TRBJ2-7	CASSLEQGGSYEQYF	TGCGCCAGCAGCTTGGAACAGGGAGGAAGCTACGAGCAGTACTTC
TRBV19	once	NA	TRBJ2-7	CASESGTSNYEQYF	TGTGCCAGTGAGTCCGGGACATCTAACTACGAGCAGTACTTC
TRBV2	few	NA	TRBJ1-5	CASSGLVSQPQHF	TGTGCCAGCAGTGGCCTGGTCTCTCAGCCCCAGCATTTT
TRBV25-1	once	NA	TRBJ2-7	CASSASRGYEQYF	TGTGCCAGCAGTGCCTCTAGGGGGTACGAGCAGTACTTC
TRBV20-1	NA	TRBD2	TRBJ2-7	CSTSTPGTSGVGEQYF	TGCAGTACTAGTACCCCCGGGACTAGTGGTGTAGGCGAGCAGTACTTC
TRBV2	few	NA	TRBJ1-3	CASIQSGNTIYF	TGTGCCAGCATCCAATCTGGAAACACCATATATTTT
TRBV10-3	NA	NA	TRBJ1-2	CAISSAGTTKGYTF	TGTGCCATCAGTTCAGCTGGGACTACCAAAGGCTACACCTTC
TRBV7-2	many	TRBD1	TRBJ2-5	CASSSGGRETQYF	TGTGCCAGCAGCTCAGGGGGCAGGGAGACCCAGTACTTC
TRBV12-5	NA	NA	TRBJ1-3	CASGFQGRRNTIYF	TGTGCTAGTGGTTTCCAGGGGCGCAGAAACACCATATATTTT